This T cell receptor (beta chain) was documented in a study of blood T cells in healthy people across ages. Aged about 6 to 95, donors were systemically healthy Caucasians from Russia. The germline V gene has CDR1 MNHEY and CDR2 SVGAGI. This CDR3 comprises 13 residues. Trimming took off 6 bases at V and 3 bases at J, with 10 bases between the two ends. In its sample, this clonotype was seen a few times. The antigen is unknown. Then a second PCR, running roughly 7 to 11 cycles, was carried out with a sample-barcoded 5' primer and a J-beta primer mix. Each CDR3 protein gets one entry after TCRdb re-called the 5' RACE reads with MiXCR. The sample contains roughly 2 million distinct CDR3 sequences, roughly 49% of which appear only once. Study-wide points: Diversity was higher, and naive CD4+ cells more numerous, in long-lived donors than in aged donors.

V and J are TRBV6-5 and TRBJ2-3, with D hard to call. Sequencing was performed on blood. This TCR was sampled from a woman aged 40 to 49 in good health. CDR3 region: CASRSTRTDTQYF. In DNA, the CDR3 is TGTGCCAGCAGATCAACCCGTACAGATACGCAGTATTTT.